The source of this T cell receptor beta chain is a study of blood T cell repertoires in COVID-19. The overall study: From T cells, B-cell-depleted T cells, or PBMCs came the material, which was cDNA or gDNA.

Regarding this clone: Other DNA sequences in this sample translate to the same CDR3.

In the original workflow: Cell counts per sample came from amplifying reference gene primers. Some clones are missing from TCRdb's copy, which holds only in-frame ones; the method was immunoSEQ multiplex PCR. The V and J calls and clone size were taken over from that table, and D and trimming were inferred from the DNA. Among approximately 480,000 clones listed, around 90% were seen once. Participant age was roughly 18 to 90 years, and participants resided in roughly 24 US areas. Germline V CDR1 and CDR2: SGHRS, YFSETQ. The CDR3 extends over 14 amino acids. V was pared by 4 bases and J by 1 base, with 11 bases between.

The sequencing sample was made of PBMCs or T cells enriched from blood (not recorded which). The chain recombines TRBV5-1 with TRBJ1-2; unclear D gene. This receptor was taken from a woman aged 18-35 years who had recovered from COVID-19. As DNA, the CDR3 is TGCGCCAGCAGCCCCTCAGGCAGTAACTATGGCTACACCTTC. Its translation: CASSPSGSNYGYTF.